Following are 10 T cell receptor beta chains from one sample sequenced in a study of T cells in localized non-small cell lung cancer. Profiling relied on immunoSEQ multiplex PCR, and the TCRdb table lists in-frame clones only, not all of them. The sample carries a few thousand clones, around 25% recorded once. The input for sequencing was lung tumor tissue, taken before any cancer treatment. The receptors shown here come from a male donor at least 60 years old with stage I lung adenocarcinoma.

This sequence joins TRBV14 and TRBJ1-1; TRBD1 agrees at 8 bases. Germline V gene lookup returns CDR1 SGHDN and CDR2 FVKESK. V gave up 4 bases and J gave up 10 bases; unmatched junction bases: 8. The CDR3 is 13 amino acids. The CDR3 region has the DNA TGTGCCAGCAGCCTAGCCGGGACAGGAGGAGCTTTCTTT. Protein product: CASSLAGTGGAFF.

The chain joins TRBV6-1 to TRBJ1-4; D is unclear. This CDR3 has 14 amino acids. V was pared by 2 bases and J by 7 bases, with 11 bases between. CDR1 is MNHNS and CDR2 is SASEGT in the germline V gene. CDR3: CASSEQSRSEKLFF. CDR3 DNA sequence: TGTGCCAGCAGTGAACAAAGTCGGAGTGAAAAACTGTTTTTT.

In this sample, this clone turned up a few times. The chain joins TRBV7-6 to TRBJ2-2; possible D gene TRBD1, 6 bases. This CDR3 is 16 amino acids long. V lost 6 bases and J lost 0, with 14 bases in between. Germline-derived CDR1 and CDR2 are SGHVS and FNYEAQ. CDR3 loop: CASSSGDTTNTGELFF. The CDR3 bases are TGTGCCAGCAGTTCAGGGGACACCACGAACACCGGGGAGCTGTTTTTT.

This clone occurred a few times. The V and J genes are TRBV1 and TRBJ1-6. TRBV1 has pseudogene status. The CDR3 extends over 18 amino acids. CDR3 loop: CASSQDRTGLGYNSPLHF. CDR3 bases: TGCGCCAGCAGCCAAGATCGTACCGGGCTTGGCTATAATTCACCCCTCCACTTT.

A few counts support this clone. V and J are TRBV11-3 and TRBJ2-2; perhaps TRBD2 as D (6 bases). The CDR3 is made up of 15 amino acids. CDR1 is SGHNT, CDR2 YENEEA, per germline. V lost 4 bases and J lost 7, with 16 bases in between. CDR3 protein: CASSSRGIGDGELFF. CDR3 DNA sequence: TGTGCCAGCAGCTCGCGCGGGATAGGGGACGGGGAGCTGTTTTTT. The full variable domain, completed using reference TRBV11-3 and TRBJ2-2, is EAGVVQSPRYKIIEKKQPVAFWCNPISGHNTLYWYLQNLGQGPELLIRYENEEAVDDSQLPKDRFSAERLKGVDSTLKIQPAELGDSAVYLCASSSRGIGDGELFFGEGSRLTVL.

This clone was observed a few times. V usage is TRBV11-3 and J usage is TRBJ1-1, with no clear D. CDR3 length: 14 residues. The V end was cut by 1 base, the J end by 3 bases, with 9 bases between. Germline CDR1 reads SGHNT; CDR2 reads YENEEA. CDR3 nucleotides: TGTGCCAGCAGCTTAGGTGAGGGTTACACTGAAGCTTTCTTT. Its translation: CASSLGEGYTEAFF.

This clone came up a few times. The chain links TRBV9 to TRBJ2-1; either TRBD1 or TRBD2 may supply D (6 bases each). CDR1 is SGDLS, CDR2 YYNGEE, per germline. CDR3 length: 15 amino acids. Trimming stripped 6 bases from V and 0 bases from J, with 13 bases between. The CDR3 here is CASNRGHSSYNEQFF. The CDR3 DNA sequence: TGTGCCAGCAATCGGGGGCATAGCTCCTACAATGAGCAGTTCTTC.

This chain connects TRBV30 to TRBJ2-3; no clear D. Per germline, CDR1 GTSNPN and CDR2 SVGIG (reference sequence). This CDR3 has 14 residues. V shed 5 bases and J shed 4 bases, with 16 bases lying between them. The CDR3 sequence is CAWAPEIRPDTQYF. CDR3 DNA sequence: TGTGCCTGGGCACCGGAGATCCGGCCAGATACGCAGTATTTT.

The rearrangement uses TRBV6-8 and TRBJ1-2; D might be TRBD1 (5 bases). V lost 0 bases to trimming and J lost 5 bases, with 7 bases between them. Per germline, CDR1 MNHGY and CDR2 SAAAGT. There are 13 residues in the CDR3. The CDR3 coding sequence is TGTGCCAGCAGTTACTCGACAGTTTATGGCTACACCTTC. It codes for CASSYSTVYGYTF.

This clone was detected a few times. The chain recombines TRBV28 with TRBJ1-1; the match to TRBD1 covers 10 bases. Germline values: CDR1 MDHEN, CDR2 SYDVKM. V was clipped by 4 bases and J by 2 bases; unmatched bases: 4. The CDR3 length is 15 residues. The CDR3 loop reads CASSSGTGANTEAFF. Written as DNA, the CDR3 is TGTGCCAGCAGTTCGGGGACAGGGGCAAACACTGAAGCTTTCTTT.